This TCR beta chain was documented in a study of beta chain features in type 1 diabetes. From germline, CDR1 is SGHTA and CDR2 FQGNSA. The junction had 2 bases not matched to a gene; V was cut back by 1 base and J by 0 bases. The CDR3 totals 15 residues. Expressed TCRB transcripts were sequenced, since all the RNA that had been isolated was reverse transcribed. Sequenced by immunoSEQ multiplex PCR; TCRdb stores in-frame clones only, minus some. The data contain approximately 470,000 clones, approximately 30% of them singletons. The sequence was obtained from a man aged 18 to 30 in good health. Sequenced material: naive CD4+ T cells from blood. The chain uses TRBV7-2 and TRBJ2-7, with TRBD2 identical over 8 bases. CDR3 region: CASSLVAGSSYEQYF. The CDR3 nucleotides read TGTGCCAGCAGCTTAGTAGCGGGGAGCTCCTACGAGCAGTACTTC.